This T cell receptor beta chain was recorded in a study of regulatory T cells in long-lasting Graves disease. Germline V lookup: CDR1 SGHDT, CDR2 YYEEEE. The CDR3 extends over 16 amino acids. Losses at the gene ends were 0 bases for V and 0 bases for J; bases not matched to a gene: 4. Arm-PCR of CDR3 regions with iRepertoire HTBI primers generated TCR beta libraries. Using its own MiXCR run on the multiplex PCR reads, TCRdb lists one record per CDR3 protein. The sample shows some 250,000 distinct CDR3 sequences, around a sixth of them seen only once. Whole-study results and caveats: With a few thousand shared public clonotypes, persistent patients exceeded new patients, who shared over 950.

Time point given: newly diagnosed GD, antithyroid drugs for less than 3 months. The TCR library was made from RNA extracted from PBMCs. This clonotype was detected many times. Its antigen is unidentified. The sample also formed part of further work on T cells in Graves' hyperthyroidism and ophthalmopathy. That publication notes: The study enrolled patients aged 18 to 65 with newly diagnosed hyperthyroidism of under 2 months' duration.

The sample in question was peripheral blood mononuclear cells (PBMCs), obtained at new diagnosis, from a patient treated with antithyroid drugs. The sequence was collected from a woman aged 25 to 45 with Graves disease. The chain joins TRBV5-6 to TRBJ1-1; 8 nucleotides align to TRBD1. CDR3 region: CASSLGTGLLNTEAFF. The DNA for the CDR3 is TGTGCCAGCAGCTTGGGGACAGGGCTCCTGAACACTGAAGCTTTCTTT.